The T cell receptor beta chain under discussion was sequenced for a study of blood T cells in healthy people across ages. Study results and caveats: Aged donors had fewer naive CD4+ cells and lower diversity than long-lived donors.

As for this clonotype: Its target is not known.

V lost 5 bases to trimming and J lost 6 bases; unmatched junction nucleotides: 6. This CDR3 has 13 amino acids. The germline CDR1 and CDR2 sequences are DFQATT and SNEGSKA (reference sequence). The use of a sample-barcoded 5' primer and a J-beta primer mix characterized a second PCR of 7 to 11 cycles. Sequencing of every sample gave 2.5 million or more CDR3-containing paired-end reads. Using its own MiXCR run on the 5' RACE reads, TCRdb lists one record per CDR3 protein. The repertoire includes hundreds of thousands of distinct CDR3 sequences, over 45% of them detected once, and around 22% sits in the top ten.

This TCR derives from a young man in good health. The sample was blood. V gene TRBV20-1 combines with J gene TRBJ1-5; 8 nucleotides agree with TRBD1. CDR3 region: CSAPTGVGQPQHF. The CDR3 region has the DNA TGCAGTGCTCCGACAGGGGTAGGTCAGCCCCAGCATTTT.